This T cell receptor beta chain was sequenced during a study of blood T cell repertoires in COVID-19. Trimming pared 9 bases from V and 3 bases from J, leaving 13 bases between. Per the germline V gene, CDR1 is SGDLS and CDR2 is YYNGEE. This CDR3 spans 13 amino acids. Data came from immunoSEQ multiplex PCR; TCRdb stores just in-frame clones and leaves some out. Here the sample spans about 200,000 clones, roughly nine tenths being singletons. The receptor comes from a young woman who had recovered from COVID-19. Input material: PBMCs or T cells enriched from blood (not recorded which). The V and J genes are TRBV9 and TRBJ1-5, with D possibly being TRBD1 (5 bases). The chain's CDR3 is CATLDSFNQPQHF. In nucleotides, the CDR3 is TGTGCCACCCTAGACAGTTTCAATCAGCCCCAGCATTTT.